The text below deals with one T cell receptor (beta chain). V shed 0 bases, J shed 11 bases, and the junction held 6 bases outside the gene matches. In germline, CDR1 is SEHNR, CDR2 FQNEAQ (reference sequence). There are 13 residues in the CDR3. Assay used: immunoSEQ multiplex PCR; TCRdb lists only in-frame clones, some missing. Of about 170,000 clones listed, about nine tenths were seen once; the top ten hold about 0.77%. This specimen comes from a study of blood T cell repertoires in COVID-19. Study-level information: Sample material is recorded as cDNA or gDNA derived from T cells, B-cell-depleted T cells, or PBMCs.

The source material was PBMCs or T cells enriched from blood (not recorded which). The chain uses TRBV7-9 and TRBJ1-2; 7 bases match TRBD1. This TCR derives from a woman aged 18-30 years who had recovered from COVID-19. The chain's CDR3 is CASSLAGQQTYTF. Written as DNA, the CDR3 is TGTGCCAGCAGCTTAGCGGGACAGCAGACTTACACCTTC.